Listed below are T cell receptor beta chains from one sample, sequenced in a study of cytomegalovirus exposure and HLA in healthy donors. Sequencing used immunoSEQ multiplex PCR; TCRdb keeps in-frame clones, though not all of them. The sample holds roughly 190,000 clones; roughly 80% are singletons and the top ten take 1.6%. Sequencing was carried out using PBMCs. The receptors shown here come from a woman between 18 and 29 years old in good health and CMV-seronegative. CDR3s include the opening cysteine and the closing phenylalanine or tryptophan. D genes are given only for firm matches. Clone size is stated in some rows and not others, as once, few, many or a class when expanded.

TRBJ1-5 | . | . | 15 | TRBV4-1 | TGCGCCAGCAGCCAAGTCTCTGAGGATAATCAGCCCCAGCATTTT | CASSQVSEDNQPQHF
TRBJ2-3 | . | . | 15 | TRBV9 | TGTGCCAGCAGCGTAGGGGCGGGGGCCCCAGATACGCAGTATTTT | CASSVGAGAPDTQYF
TRBJ2-3 | . | . | 14 | TRBV30 | TGTGCCTGGAGTGCGACTAGTAGTACAGATACGCAGTATTTT | CAWSATSSTDTQYF
TRBJ2-3 | . | . | 15 | TRBV2 | TGTGCCAGCAGTGGCGGGCCTACCGGCACAGATACGCAGTATTTT | CASSGGPTGTDTQYF
TRBJ2-5 | once | . | 15 | TRBV18 | TGTGCCAGCTCACCAGGGGGGGCAGGCGGAGAGACCCAGTACTTC | CASSPGGAGGETQYF
TRBJ2-3 | . | . | 14 | TRBV11-2 | TGTGCCAGCAGCTCAGTAGGGGGGGCAGATACGCAGTATTTT | CASSSVGGADTQYF
TRBJ2-7 | . | . | 14 | TRBV28 | TGTGCCAGCTTTAGGACGGGAATCTCCTACGAGCAGTACTTC | CASFRTGISYEQYF
TRBJ2-1 | . | . | 13 | TRBV7-3 | TGTGCCAGCAGCTTACCGGAGTACAATGAGCAGTTCTTC | CASSLPEYNEQFF
TRBJ1-1 | . | . | 16 | TRBV14 | TGTGCCAGCAGCCAAGTAATTGCCAGGGATGGCACTGAAGCTTTCTTT | CASSQVIARDGTEAFF
TRBJ1-1 | . | TRBD1 | 16 | TRBV6-4 | TGTGCCAGCAGTGACTCGGGACAGGTAATGAACACTGAAGCTTTCTTT | CASSDSGQVMNTEAFF
TRBJ2-7 | . | TRBD1 | 17 | TRBV27 | TGTGCCAGCAGGCACACCTCCGGGACAGGGGGCTCCTACGAGCAGTACTTC | CASRHTSGTGGSYEQYF